This TCR beta chain derives from a study of radiotherapy plus CTLA-4 blockade in lung cancer. Study details: Objective responses were observed in less than 20% of patients, and disease control was achieved by about 30%. Points from the study as a whole: Radiotherapy plus ipilimumab was followed by expansion in blood of tumor-derived TCR clones.

Sequencing was performed with immunoSEQ multiplex PCR; in TCRdb, only in-frame clones are kept and a portion is missing. The table lists 81,000 or so clones, under 80% of them singletons. As concerns this clone: Its antigen is undetermined.

The CDR3 extends over 15 amino acids. CDR1 MNHNY and CDR2 SVGAGI come from the germline V gene (reference sequence). The germline V and J ends were trimmed by 0 bases and 0 bases, with 8 bases remaining between them. This rearrangement joins TRBV6-6 to TRBJ1-1; D possibly corresponds to TRBD1 (6 bases). The source material was peripheral blood, sampled from a patient treated with radiotherapy plus ipilimumab. The TCR sequence derives from a human donor with non-small cell lung cancer whose response to radiotherapy plus ipilimumab could not be evaluated. Some clones in this sample may be carry-over from other donors' samples. CDR3 DNA sequence: TGTGCCAGCAGTTACTCAACAGGGATGAACACTGAAGCTTTCTTT. Amino acid sequence: CASSYSTGMNTEAFF.